The rows below give T cell receptor beta chains drawn from one sample of a study of T cell responses to AZD1222 COVID-19 vaccine. Here immunoSEQ multiplex PCR was the method, and the copy in TCRdb shows in-frame clones only, minus some. The sample has 110,000 to 150,000 clones, 85% to 90% seen once; the top ten hold 5.5%. This specimen was peripheral blood, taken on day 0 of AZD1222 vaccination. Every receptor here comes from an adult in good health. Each CDR3 is given with its conserved first and last residue. D genes are given only for firm matches. Clone size is not always given. Where it is, it says once, few, many or a class for expanded clones.

j_call	d_call	v_call	clone_size	cdr3_length	cdr3_nt	cdr3_aa
TRBJ1-1	TRBD1	TRBV28	.	15	TGTGCCAGCAGTTTGCCGGGACAGCTGAACACTGAAGCTTTCTTT	CASSLPGQLNTEAFF
TRBJ1-5	TRBD1	TRBV7-2	.	14	TGTGCCAGCAGCTCGAGACAGGGTGGCCAGCCCCAGCATTTT	CASSSRQGGQPQHF
TRBJ1-1	.	TRBV7-2	.	15	TGTGCCAGCAGCTTAGATAACAGGGTAGCAGCAGAAGCTTTCTTT	CASSLDNRVAAEAFF
TRBJ1-6	.	TRBV27	.	20	TGTGCCAGCAGTTTACTCCAAGGACCGGGAAAGAGCTCCTATAATTCACCCCTCCACTTT	CASSLLQGPGKSSYNSPLHF
TRBJ2-1	TRBD2	TRBV28	.	14	TGTGCCAGCAGGAGCCCGGGGGGGGGAAATGAGCAGTTCTTC	CASRSPGGGNEQFF
TRBJ1-2	.	TRBV18	once	20	TGTGCCAGCTCACCACGGGCCCCGTTTTTGTCGACCGGGGAACCCTATGGCTACACCTTC	CASSPRAPFLSTGEPYGYTF
TRBJ1-2	.	TRBV9	.	14	TGTGCCAGCAGCTGGGGGAGCCGTGGGGATGGCTACACCTTC	CASSWGSRGDGYTF
TRBJ2-1	.	TRBV19	.	12	TGTGCCAGTAGTATAGGACTTAATGAGCAGTTCTTC	CASSIGLNEQFF
TRBJ1-1	TRBD1	TRBV19	.	16	TGTGCCAGTAGTACCCGACAGGGAGACGGGAACACTGAAGCTTTCTTT	CASSTRQGDGNTEAFF
TRBJ2-7	.	TRBV7-6	.	14	TGTGCCAGCAGCTTAGTTGCCGGCTCCTACGAGCAGTACTTC	CASSLVAGSYEQYF
TRBJ1-6	.	TRBV7-3	.	14	TGTGCCAGCAGCTTAACCGGGGATAATTCACCCCTCCACTTT	CASSLTGDNSPLHF
TRBJ1-3	.	TRBV30	.	16	TGTGCCTGGAGTGTACCTCACACAGGGTCTGGAAACACCATATATTTT	CAWSVPHTGSGNTIYF
TRBJ2-5	.	TRBV4-2	once	16	TGTGCCAGCAGCCAAGGGGCTTCTTCTGGGCAAGAGACCCAGTACTTC	CASSQGASSGQETQYF
TRBJ1-5	.	TRBV7-9	.	14	TGTGCCAGCAGCTTAGGGGGAGTTGATCAGCCCCAGCATTTT	CASSLGGVDQPQHF
TRBJ2-7	.	TRBV7-9	.	13	TGTGCCAGCAGCCCGGACGGGTCCTACGAGCAGTACTTC	CASSPDGSYEQYF
TRBJ1-3	.	TRBV30	.	13	TGTGCCTGGAGCGGGGACGGCAGAAACACCATATATTTT	CAWSGDGRNTIYF
TRBJ1-2	.	TRBV18	.	11	TGTGCCAGCTCACCAGGGTATGGCTACACCTTC	CASSPGYGYTF
TRBJ1-3	.	TRBV9	.	16	TGTGCCAGCAGCGTAGCTGGAACACGCTCTGGAAACACCATATATTTT	CASSVAGTRSGNTIYF
TRBJ2-7	TRBD1	TRBV9	.	15	TGTGCCAGCAGCGACGGGACAGTTAAAACCTACGAGCAGTACTTC	CASSDGTVKTYEQYF
TRBJ1-5	TRBD1	TRBV2	once	14	TGTGCCACTTCCCAGGGGGATCGCAATCAGCCCCAGCATTTT	CATSQGDRNQPQHF
TRBJ2-1	.	TRBV4-1	.	14	TGCGCCAGCAGCCAGGGATACTCCTACAATGAGCAGTTCTTC	CASSQGYSYNEQFF
TRBJ1-6	.	TRBV6-5	.	15	TGTGCCAGCAGTTATGCCAACTCCTATAATTCACCCCTCCACTTT	CASSYANSYNSPLHF
TRBJ1-1	.	TRBV28	few	16	TGTGCCAGCAGTTTCCTGAGGGATGGGATGAACACTGAAGCTTTCTTT	CASSFLRDGMNTEAFF
TRBJ2-7	.	TRBV5-6	once	13	TGTGCCAGCAGCTGGGCGGAGGCCTACGAGCAGTACTTC	CASSWAEAYEQYF
TRBJ1-4	TRBD1	TRBV30	once	11	TGTGCCTCGGACAGGCGGGGAAAACTGTTTTTT	CASDRRGKLFF
TRBJ1-5	.	TRBV20-1	.	13	TGCAGTGCTAGTGCGGGTGAGAATCAGCCCCAGCATTTT	CSASAGENQPQHF
TRBJ2-1	.	TRBV11-1	once	15	TGTGCCAGCAACGACCGGGACTTCTCCTACAATGAGCAGTTCTTC	CASNDRDFSYNEQFF
TRBJ2-1	.	TRBV6-2/TRBV6-3	.	16	TGTGCCAGCAGTCCGGGACCCCCAGGCTCCTACAATGAGCAGTTCTTC	CASSPGPPGSYNEQFF
TRBJ2-7	TRBD1	TRBV4-1	once	13	TGCGCCAGCAGCCGGGACAGAACCTACGAGCAGTACTTC	CASSRDRTYEQYF
TRBJ2-3	TRBD2	TRBV5-1	.	19	TGCGCCAGCAGCTTGGCCCACCGACTAGCGGGAGGGACCACAGATACGCAGTATTTT	CASSLAHRLAGGTTDTQYF
TRBJ1-5	.	TRBV27	once	14	TGTGCCAGCAGAGTGGGGGGGTCGAATCAGCCCCAGCATTTT	CASRVGGSNQPQHF
TRBJ1-2	.	TRBV6-2/TRBV6-3	.	14	TGTGCCAGCAGCCCCCGGGGGGCATCCCACGTCCACACCTTC	CASSPRGASHVHTF
TRBJ2-1	.	TRBV7-6	.	14	TGTGCCAGCAGCCCAATGAACAGGGTCGCTGAGCAGTTCTTC	CASSPMNRVAEQFF
TRBJ1-3	TRBD1	TRBV5-6	.	17	TGTGCCAGCAGCTCTGTTACCGGGACAGCCTCTGGAAACACCATATATTTT	CASSSVTGTASGNTIYF
TRBJ1-2	.	TRBV7-2	.	16	TGTGCCAGCACCACGTCTTTTGGGGGGCCTAACTATGGCTACACCTTC	CASTTSFGGPNYGYTF
TRBJ1-2	.	TRBV7-9	.	16	TGTGCCAGCAGCTTAGCCCCGGGCCACGAGAGCGATGGCTACACCTTC	CASSLAPGHESDGYTF
TRBJ1-6	.	TRBV3-1/TRBV3-2	.	17	TGTGCCAGCAGCCAAGTAATTCCCATCACACACAATTCACCCCTCCACTTT	CASSQVIPITHNSPLHF
TRBJ2-5	.	TRBV5-1	once	13	TGCGCCAGCAGCTACGAGGGTGGGGAGACCCAGTACTTC	CASSYEGGETQYF
TRBJ1-1	.	TRBV4-1	.	16	TGCGCCAGCAGCCAATCAAAAGGGGGGCTGAACACTGAAGCTTTCTTT	CASSQSKGGLNTEAFF
TRBJ1-5	TRBD1	TRBV6-2/TRBV6-3	.	15	TGTGCCAGCAGTTGGGCAGGGGGCGACAATCAGCCCCAGCATTTT	CASSWAGGDNQPQHF
TRBJ1-5	.	TRBV9	.	15	TGTGCCAGCAGCGTGAGCGGCGACAGCAATCAGCCCCAGCATTTT	CASSVSGDSNQPQHF
TRBJ2-2	TRBD2	TRBV7-3	.	16	TGTGCCAGCAGCCTGGGGACTAGCGTTCTGACCGGGGAGCTGTTTTTT	CASSLGTSVLTGELFF
TRBJ2-7	.	TRBV19	.	18	TGTGCCAGTAGTAACATCCGGACCCACGGACATTTACCTTACGAGCAGTACTTC	CASSNIRTHGHLPYEQYF
TRBJ1-5	.	TRBV6-6	once	14	TGTGCCAGCAGGCCGGGGTCGAGAGGACAGCCCCAGCATTTT	CASRPGSRGQPQHF
TRBJ2-1	.	TRBV5-5	.	13	TGTGCCAGCAGCTTATCCGCAGGAGGTGAGCAGTTCTTC	CASSLSAGGEQFF
TRBJ2-1	.	TRBV7-2	once	12	TGTGCCAGCAGGCACATATTGACTGAGCAGTTCTTC	CASRHILTEQFF
TRBJ2-1	.	TRBV5-1	.	15	TGCGCCAGCAGCTTGGGATCTTTGACCGACAATGAGCAGTTCTTC	CASSLGSLTDNEQFF
TRBJ1-4	.	TRBV4-2	.	16	TGTGCCAGCAGCCAAGAGTTTAGGGACTCCAGGGAAAAACTGTTTTTT	CASSQEFRDSREKLFF
TRBJ2-5	TRBD2	TRBV29-1	.	15	TGCAGCGTTGAAACTAGCGGGAGTGTGGCAGAGACCCAGTACTTC	CSVETSGSVAETQYF
TRBJ2-1	TRBD1	TRBV7-2	.	14	TGTGCCAGCAGCCCCCGACAGGGGGCTAGTGAGCAGTTCTTC	CASSPRQGASEQFF
TRBJ1-2	.	TRBV11-3	.	13	TGTGCCAGCAGCTTAGGGGCACGGCGTGGCTACACCTTC	CASSLGARRGYTF
TRBJ1-1	.	TRBV4-3	.	14	TGCGCCAGCAGCCTCCGGACTTCGGACACTGAAGCTTTCTTT	CASSLRTSDTEAFF